This T cell receptor (beta chain) emerged from a study of shared clonotypes between healthy human individuals. Study at large: Three plates were used per donor for CD4 naive, three for CD4 memory, two for CD8 naive and one for CD8 memory.

Study processing details: Filtering differed since immunoSEQ provided only junctions, with no quality scores. Profiling relied on immunoSEQ multiplex PCR, and the TCRdb table lists in-frame clones only, not all of them. V, J and clone size are taken as reported in that table, and D and trimming were inferred from the DNA itself. Of roughly 2 million clones listed, 85% to 95% are singletons. As regards this clone: Its antigen is undetermined.

Findings of the study overall: Sharing across four donors was seen in roughly 5% of naive CD4 clonotypes.

The CDR3 contains 15 residues. The germline V gene has CDR1 SGDLS and CDR2 YYNGEE. Trimming at V came to 4 bases and at J to 1 base, leaving 6 bases not matched to a gene. A CD45RA-negative memory subset and a CD45RA+ naive subset were separated from the CD4+ cells. Material for sequencing was naive CD4+ T cells sorted from blood. Indicated subset: CD45RA+ positively selected. This rearrangement joins TRBV9 to TRBJ1-1, with 8 positions matching TRBD1. This TCR was recovered from a young man in good health. CDR3 bases: TGTGCCAGCAGCCCACGACAGGGGACGAACACTGAAGCTTTCTTT. Translation: CASSPRQGTNTEAFF.